This is a list of T cell receptor beta chains from one sample in a study of CD8+ T cells in alopecia areata. Clones were read by immunoSEQ multiplex PCR, and TCRdb kept only the in-frame ones, dropping some. The sample contains about 190,000 clones, approximately 56% of which appear only once. Sequencing used CD4+ T cells sorted from blood, obtained at week 4, from a patient treated with tofacitinib. Receptor source: a human donor with alopecia areata. Each CDR3 is given with its conserved first and last residue. Fields, in order: J gene, V gene, clone size, D gene, CDR3 DNA, CDR3 protein. The D gene is left open where the match is weak. Clone size is given for some rows only: seen once, a few or many times, or a class if the clone is expanded.

TRBJ2-7 | TRBV28 | few | . | TGTGCCAGCAGTAGACCCATAGACTACGAGCAGTACTTC | CASSRPIDYEQYF
TRBJ2-1 | TRBV29-1 | . | TRBD2 | TGCAGCGTTGAAGACCCGGGAGGCTCCTACAATGAGCAGTTCTTC | CSVEDPGGSYNEQFF
TRBJ1-2 | TRBV2 | . | . | TGTGCCAGCAGTGGGGGGGCTTATGGCTACACCTTC | CASSGGAYGYTF
TRBJ2-7 | TRBV7-2 | . | . | TGTGCCAGCAGCGCCTCAACTCTCCACGAGCAGTACTTC | CASSASTLHEQYF
TRBJ1-2 | TRBV4-2 | . | . | TGTGCCAGCAGCCAAGGGACCGGGGACTACACCTTC | CASSQGTGDYTF
TRBJ2-1 | TRBV30 | . | TRBD2 | TGTGCCTGGAGTGTACTTAAAAGGGCTAGCGGGAGTGGGGATGAGCAGTTCTTC | CAWSVLKRASGSGDEQFF
TRBJ1-2 | TRBV29-1 | . | . | TGCAGCGTTGGGGACCGCGGCGACTATGGCTACACCTTC | CSVGDRGDYGYTF
TRBJ2-3 | TRBV7-8 | few | . | TGTGCCAGCAGTCGGGCCGGAGATACGCAGTATTTT | CASSRAGDTQYF
TRBJ2-5 | TRBV30 | . | . | TGTGCCTGGGACGGTGGCAGACAAGAGACCCAGTACTTC | CAWDGGRQETQYF
TRBJ1-5 | TRBV7-2 | . | . | TGTGCCAGCAGCTTCCGCGGGGGCCATCAGCCCCAGCATTTT | CASSFRGGHQPQHF
TRBJ2-7 | TRBV30 | . | . | TGTGCCTGGGCTTTACAGGGCTACGAGCAGTACTTC | CAWALQGYEQYF
TRBJ2-3 | TRBV28 | . | TRBD1 | TGTGCCAGCAGCCCCGGGACAGGGAACCCAGATACGCAGTATTTT | CASSPGTGNPDTQYF
TRBJ1-1 | TRBV11-2 | few | . | TGTGCCAGCACCCTTAGGCCCAGGGGTTTCGCTGAAGCTTTCTTT | CASTLRPRGFAEAFF
TRBJ1-1 | TRBV30 | few | TRBD1 | TGTGCCGGCCTCCGCCTCAGGGGGCGCTTGGCCACTGAAGCTTTCTTT | CAGLRLRGRLATEAFF
TRBJ1-2 | TRBV25-1 | few | . | TGTGCCAGCAGTGAGTCAGGGGTAGGCTATGGCTACACCTTC | CASSESGVGYGYTF
TRBJ2-2 | TRBV29-1 | few | TRBD1 | TGCAGCGCCCCGGGACAGGGTAGCACCGGGGAGCTGTTTTTT | CSAPGQGSTGELFF
TRBJ2-7 | TRBV7-2 | . | TRBD2 | TGTGCCAGCAGCTTGTCGGGACTAGCGGCCTACGAGCAGTACTTC | CASSLSGLAAYEQYF
TRBJ2-7 | TRBV2 | few | TRBD2 | TGTGCCAGCAGCTACACTAGCGGGATTGACGAGCAGTACTTC | CASSYTSGIDEQYF
TRBJ2-5 | TRBV5-1 | . | . | TGCGCCAGCAGCTTGGCCGGGGAGACCCAGTACTTC | CASSLAGETQYF
TRBJ2-6 | TRBV7-9 | . | . | TGTGCCAGCAGCTTCGGCAACTCTGGGGCCAACGTCCTGACTTTC | CASSFGNSGANVLTF
TRBJ2-6 | TRBV9 | . | . | TGTGCCAGCAGCCTAGTCGGGGCCAACGTCCTGACTTTC | CASSLVGANVLTF
TRBJ2-3 | TRBV14 | . | . | TGTGCCAGCAGCCGACAGTTGGGGGATACGCAGTATTTT | CASSRQLGDTQYF
TRBJ1-1 | TRBV19 | . | . | TGTGCCAGTAGTATTGATGGGGGGGGCGTGAACACTGAAGCTTTCTTT | CASSIDGGGVNTEAFF
TRBJ1-5 | TRBV30 | . | TRBD1 | TGTGCCTGGAGTCCGAGGACAGGATGGCCTCCGCATTTT | CAWSPRTGWPPHF
TRBJ2-7 | TRBV6-1 | . | TRBD1 | TGTGCCAGCATCCGGGACAGTGCCTACGAGCAGTACTTC | CASIRDSAYEQYF
TRBJ2-3 | TRBV29-1 | . | . | TGCAGCTCTCGTGGGGGTCGGGGAGATACGCAGTATTTT | CSSRGGRGDTQYF
TRBJ2-4 | TRBV5-1 | . | TRBD1 | TGCGCCAGCAGCTTGGAGGGGGCGGGAAACATTCAGTACTTC | CASSLEGAGNIQYF
TRBJ2-5 | TRBV5-5 | . | TRBD1 | TGTGCCAGCAGCTCCCGGACAGGGGGACAAGAGACCCAGTACTTC | CASSSRTGGQETQYF
TRBJ2-1 | TRBV15 | few | . | TGTGCCACCAGCAGAGCGGGAGCCCCTGACAATGAGCAGTTCTTC | CATSRAGAPDNEQFF
TRBJ2-2 | TRBV5-1 | . | TRBD2 | TGCGCCAGCAGCTCCCACCCCCCTACTAGCGGGAGGATGGAGCTGTTTTTT | CASSSHPPTSGRMELFF
TRBJ2-1 | TRBV9 | few | . | TGTGCCAGCAGCGTAGTCCCGGGACCGTACAATGAGCAGTTCTTC | CASSVVPGPYNEQFF
TRBJ2-1 | TRBV5-1 | . | TRBD2 | TGCGCCAGCAGCACTGGACTAGCGGGGTACAATGAGCAGTTCTTC | CASSTGLAGYNEQFF
TRBJ2-3 | TRBV5-1 | . | . | TGCGCCAGCAGCTCACTAGTCACAGATACGCAGTATTTT | CASSSLVTDTQYF
TRBJ2-5 | TRBV27 | . | . | TGTGCCAGCAGTTTAGCCCCCGGGTGGCGAGAGACCCAGTACTTC | CASSLAPGWRETQYF
TRBJ2-2 | TRBV30 | once | . | TGTGCCTGGAGTGTCCGACAGCCGAACACCGGGGAGCTGTTTTTT | CAWSVRQPNTGELFF
TRBJ1-1 | TRBV4-3 | . | . | TGCGCCAGCAGCCAAATGCGGTCCACTGAAGCTTTCTTT | CASSQMRSTEAFF
TRBJ1-2 | TRBV5-6 | few | . | TGTGCCAGCAGCTTGGCGGCTAACTATGGCTACACCTTC | CASSLAANYGYTF
TRBJ2-7 | TRBV7-9 | few | . | TGTGCCAGCAGTCCAGGAGGGGCCGAGCAGTACTTC | CASSPGGAEQYF
TRBJ1-3 | TRBV5-1 | . | . | TGCGCCAGCAGCTTGGGGTCGGCCGGTTCGATTGGAAACACCATATATTTT | CASSLGSAGSIGNTIYF
TRBJ1-1 | TRBV19 | few | TRBD1 | TGTGCCAGTAGTATGGGACAGCGGGGCACTGAAGCTTTCTTT | CASSMGQRGTEAFF
TRBJ2-3 | TRBV29-1 | . | . | TGCAGCGCCCACCTCCCTAGCACAGATACGCAGTATTTT | CSAHLPSTDTQYF
TRBJ1-1 | TRBV6-6 | few | TRBD1 | TGTGCCAGCAGTTACGGCAGGGGGCATGCCGGAACAGAAGCTTTCTTT | CASSYGRGHAGTEAFF
TRBJ1-2 | TRBV29-1 | . | . | TGCAGCGTTGAAGTCCCACCCCACTATGGCTACACCTTC | CSVEVPPHYGYTF
TRBJ2-6 | TRBV30 | . | . | TGTGCCTGGAGTTCCCCCGGCCAGGGAATTACTGGGGCCAACGTCCTGACTTTC | CAWSSPGQGITGANVLTF
TRBJ1-2 | TRBV30 | . | . | TGTGCCTCCAACAGGGAAACTGGCTACACCTTC | CASNRETGYTF
TRBJ2-7 | TRBV7-6 | . | TRBD2 | TGTGCCAGCAGCCCCCCGGGACCGACTAGCGGGAGGTCCTACGAGCAGTACTTC | CASSPPGPTSGRSYEQYF
TRBJ2-7 | TRBV18 | . | . | TGTGCCAGCTCACCTAAAGGCAGCTACGAGCAGTACTTC | CASSPKGSYEQYF
TRBJ2-5 | TRBV20-1 | once | . | TGCAGTGCTAGAGTCGGGCTTCAGTACTTC | CSARVGLQYF
TRBJ2-7 | TRBV7-6 | once | . | TGTGCCAGCAGCTTAGGAAGCCTAGCGTCCTGGGGGGAGCAGTACTTC | CASSLGSLASWGEQYF
TRBJ2-7 | TRBV2 | . | TRBD1 | TGTGCCAGCAGGGGACAGGGGATCTCCTACGAGCAGTACTTC | CASRGQGISYEQYF
TRBJ2-1 | TRBV5-1 | few | TRBD2 | TGCGCCAGCAGTACCGGGACTAGCGCATCCGCTGAGCAGTTCTTC | CASSTGTSASAEQFF
TRBJ1-2 | TRBV29-1 | . | TRBD1 | TGCAGCGAAAGGACAGGGCAGGACGGCTACACCTTC | CSERTGQDGYTF
TRBJ1-2 | TRBV7-2 | once | TRBD1 | TGTGCCAGCAGCCGCGGACAGGGGAACTATGGCTACACCTTC | CASSRGQGNYGYTF
TRBJ2-1 | TRBV9 | once | . | TGTGCCAGCAGCGCGATAGGGGGAGAGCAGTTCTTC | CASSAIGGEQFF
TRBJ1-2 | TRBV9 | . | TRBD1 | TGTGCCAGCAGCTCCCTGGACAGGAATGGCTACACCTTC | CASSSLDRNGYTF
TRBJ2-7 | TRBV19 | . | . | TGTGCCAGTAGTATCGCGGCAGACTACGAGCAGTACTTC | CASSIAADYEQYF
TRBJ2-7 | TRBV7-2 | . | TRBD1 | TGTGCCAGCAGCTTGGTCCGGGACAGCTCCTACGAGCAGTACTTC | CASSLVRDSSYEQYF
TRBJ2-1 | TRBV9 | few | TRBD2 | TGTGCCAGCAGCGTAGATGTGGGACTCGAGACTAGCGGGAGGAGGAATGAGCAGTTCTTC | CASSVDVGLETSGRRNEQFF
TRBJ2-5 | TRBV25-1 | . | . | TGTGCCAGCAGTGGGTTTAGCGGGACCCAGTACTTC | CASSGFSGTQYF
TRBJ1-4 | TRBV11-2 | . | . | TGTGCCAGCAGCTTGGGACAACCGGGTGAAAAACTGTTTTTT | CASSLGQPGEKLFF